Many counts were recorded for the clone carrying this TCR beta chain. MiXCR, run by TCRdb on the 5' RACE reads, gives a single entry per CDR3 protein. The sample comprises tens of thousands of distinct CDR3 sequences, roughly 10% of which are singletons, and about 22% rests with the top ten. The entry originates in a study of neurological immune-mediated disorders. V was cut by 7 bases and J by 2 bases, with 20 bases left in between. This CDR3 region has 16 residues. This TCR was recovered from a woman in her fifties or sixties with HTLV-1-associated myelopathy (HAM/TSP). The sample consisted of PBMCs. The chain couples TRBV12-3 or TRBV12-4 to TRBJ1-1, with D perhaps matching TRBD1 (6 bases). The chain's CDR3 is CASTYYPPGANTEAFF. In DNA, the CDR3 is TGTGCCAGCACCTATTACCCCCCAGGGGCCAACACTGAAGCTTTCTTT.